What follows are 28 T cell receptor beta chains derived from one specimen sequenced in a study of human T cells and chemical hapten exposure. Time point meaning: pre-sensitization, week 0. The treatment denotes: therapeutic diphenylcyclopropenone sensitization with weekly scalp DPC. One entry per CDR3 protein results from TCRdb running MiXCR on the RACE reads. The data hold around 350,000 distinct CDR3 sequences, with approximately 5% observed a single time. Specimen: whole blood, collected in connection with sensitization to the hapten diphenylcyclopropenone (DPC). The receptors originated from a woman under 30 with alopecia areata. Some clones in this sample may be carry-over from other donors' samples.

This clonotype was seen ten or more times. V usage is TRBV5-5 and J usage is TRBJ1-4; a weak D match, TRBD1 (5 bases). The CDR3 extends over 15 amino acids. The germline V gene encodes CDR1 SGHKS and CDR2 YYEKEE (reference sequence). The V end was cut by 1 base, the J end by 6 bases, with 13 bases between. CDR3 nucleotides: TGTGCCAGCAGCTTGAGAGGGGCCCCCGATGAAAAACTGTTTTTT. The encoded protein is CASSLRGAPDEKLFF.

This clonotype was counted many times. The CDR3 is CASTGSSSYEQYF. The CDR3 DNA is TGTGCCAGCACAGGCAGTAGCTCCTACGAGCAGTACTTC. The rearrangement joins TRBV6-5 to TRBJ2-7; the D is unclear. The V and J ends lost 7 bases and 0 bases respectively, with 10 bases between them. Germline loops: CDR1 MNHEY, CDR2 SVGAGI. The CDR3 loop spans 13 amino acids.

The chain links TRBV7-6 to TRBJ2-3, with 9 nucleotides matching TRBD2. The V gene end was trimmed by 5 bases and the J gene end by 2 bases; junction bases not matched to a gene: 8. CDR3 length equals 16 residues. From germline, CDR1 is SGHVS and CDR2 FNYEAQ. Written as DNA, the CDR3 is TGTGCCAGCAGCCCCAGCGGCGGGGGGGCCACAGATACGCAGTATTTT. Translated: CASSPSGGGATDTQYF.

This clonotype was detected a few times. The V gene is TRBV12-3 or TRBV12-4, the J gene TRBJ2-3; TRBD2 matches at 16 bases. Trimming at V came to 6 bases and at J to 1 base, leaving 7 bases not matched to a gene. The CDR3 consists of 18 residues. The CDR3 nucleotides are TGTGCCAGCAGGGCCGGGACTAGCGGGGGGGCAGGCACAGATACGCAGTATTTT. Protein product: CASRAGTSGGAGTDTQYF.

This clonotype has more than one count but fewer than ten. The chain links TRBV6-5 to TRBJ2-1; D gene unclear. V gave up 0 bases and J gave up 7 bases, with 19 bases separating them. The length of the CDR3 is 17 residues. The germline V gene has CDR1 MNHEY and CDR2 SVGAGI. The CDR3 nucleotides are TGTGCCAGCAGTTACTCGATCAACTCTTATCCGGCGAATGAGCAGTTCTTC. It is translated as CASSYSINSYPANEQFF.

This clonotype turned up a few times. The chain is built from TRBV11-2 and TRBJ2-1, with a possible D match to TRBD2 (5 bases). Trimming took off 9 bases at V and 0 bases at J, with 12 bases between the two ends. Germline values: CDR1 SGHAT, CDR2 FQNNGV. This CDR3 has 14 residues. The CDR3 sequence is CASGSESSYNEQFF. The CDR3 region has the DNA TGTGCCAGTGGGAGCGAGAGCTCCTACAATGAGCAGTTCTTC.

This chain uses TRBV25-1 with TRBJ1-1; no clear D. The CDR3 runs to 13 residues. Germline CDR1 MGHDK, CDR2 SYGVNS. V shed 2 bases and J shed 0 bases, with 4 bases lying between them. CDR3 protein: CASSEVMNTEAFF. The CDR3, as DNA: TGTGCCAGCAGTGAAGTGATGAACACTGAAGCTTTCTTT.

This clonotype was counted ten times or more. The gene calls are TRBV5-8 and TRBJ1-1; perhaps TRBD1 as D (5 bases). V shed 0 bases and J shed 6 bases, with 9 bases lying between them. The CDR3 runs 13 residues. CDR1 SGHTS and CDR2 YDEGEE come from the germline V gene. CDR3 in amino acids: CASSLDQGPEAFF. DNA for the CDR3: TGTGCCAGCAGCTTGGACCAGGGTCCTGAAGCTTTCTTT.

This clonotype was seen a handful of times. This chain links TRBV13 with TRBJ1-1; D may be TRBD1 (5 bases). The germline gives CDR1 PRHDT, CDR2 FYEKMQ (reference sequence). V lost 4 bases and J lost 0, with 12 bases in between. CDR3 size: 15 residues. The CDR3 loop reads CASSSRTRVNTEAFF. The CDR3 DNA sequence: TGTGCCAGCAGCTCTCGGACAAGGGTGAACACTGAAGCTTTCTTT.

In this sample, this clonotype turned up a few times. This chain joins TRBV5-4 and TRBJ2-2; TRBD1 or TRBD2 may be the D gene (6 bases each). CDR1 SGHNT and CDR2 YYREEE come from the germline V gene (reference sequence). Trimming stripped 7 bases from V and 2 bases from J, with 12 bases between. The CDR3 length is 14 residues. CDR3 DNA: TGTGCCAGCGAGGGGGGCCCCAACACCGGGGAGCTGTTTTTT. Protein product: CASEGGPNTGELFF.

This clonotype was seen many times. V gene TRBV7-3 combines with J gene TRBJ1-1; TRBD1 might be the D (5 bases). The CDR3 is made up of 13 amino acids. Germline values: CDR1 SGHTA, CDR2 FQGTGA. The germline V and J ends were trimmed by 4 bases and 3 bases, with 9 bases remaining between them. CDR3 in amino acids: CASSSGRDTEAFF. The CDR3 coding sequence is TGTGCCAGCAGCTCGGGACGGGACACTGAAGCTTTCTTT.

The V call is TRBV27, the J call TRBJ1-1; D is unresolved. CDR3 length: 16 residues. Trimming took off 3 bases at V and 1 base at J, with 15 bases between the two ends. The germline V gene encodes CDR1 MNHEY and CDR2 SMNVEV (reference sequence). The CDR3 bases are TGTGCCAGCAGTTTGGCGGTGGCAGCCCAGAACACTGAAGCTTTCTTT. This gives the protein CASSLAVAAQNTEAFF.

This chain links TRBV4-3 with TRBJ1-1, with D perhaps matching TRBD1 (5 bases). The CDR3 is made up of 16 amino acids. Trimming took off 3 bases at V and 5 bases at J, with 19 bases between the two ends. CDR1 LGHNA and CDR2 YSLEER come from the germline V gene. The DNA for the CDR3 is TGCGCCAGCAGCCAGGCCCCAGGCGGGGGGGGAACTGAAGCTTTCTTT. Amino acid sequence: CASSQAPGGGGTEAFF.

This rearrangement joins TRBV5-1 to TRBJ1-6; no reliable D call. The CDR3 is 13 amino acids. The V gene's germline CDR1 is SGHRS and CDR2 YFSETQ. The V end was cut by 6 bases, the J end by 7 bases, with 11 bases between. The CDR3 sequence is CASKSGENSPLHF. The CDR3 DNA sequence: TGCGCCAGCAAGTCCGGGGAGAATTCACCCCTCCACTTT.

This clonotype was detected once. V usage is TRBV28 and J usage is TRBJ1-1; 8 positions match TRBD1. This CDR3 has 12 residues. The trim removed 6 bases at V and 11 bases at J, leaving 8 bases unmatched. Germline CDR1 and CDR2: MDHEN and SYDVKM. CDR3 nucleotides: TGTGCCAGCAGGGAGACAGGGGATTGGGCTTTCTTT. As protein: CASRETGDWAFF.

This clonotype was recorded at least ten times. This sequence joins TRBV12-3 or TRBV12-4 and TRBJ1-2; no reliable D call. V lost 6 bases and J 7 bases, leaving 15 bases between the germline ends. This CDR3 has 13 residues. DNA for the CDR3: TGTGCCAGCAGGGTACCAGGCGCAACTGGCTACACCTTC. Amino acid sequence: CASRVPGATGYTF.

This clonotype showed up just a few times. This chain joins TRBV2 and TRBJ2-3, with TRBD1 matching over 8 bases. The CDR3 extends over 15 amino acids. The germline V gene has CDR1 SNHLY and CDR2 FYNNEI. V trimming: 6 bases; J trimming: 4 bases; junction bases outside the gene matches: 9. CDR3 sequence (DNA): TGTGCCAGCAGAGGAAAGACAGGGGTCGCAGATACGCAGTATTTT. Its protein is CASRGKTGVADTQYF.

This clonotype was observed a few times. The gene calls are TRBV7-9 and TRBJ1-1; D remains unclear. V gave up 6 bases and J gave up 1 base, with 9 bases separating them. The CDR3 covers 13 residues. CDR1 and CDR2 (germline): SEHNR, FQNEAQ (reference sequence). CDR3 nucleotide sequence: TGTGCCAGCAGAAGTTATCAGAACACTGAAGCTTTCTTT. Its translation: CASRSYQNTEAFF. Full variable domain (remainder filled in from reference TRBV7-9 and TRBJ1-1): DTGVSQNPRHKITKRGQNVTFRCDPISEHNRLYWYRQTLGQGPEFLTYFQNEAQLEKSRLLSDRFSAERPKGSFSTLEIQRTEQGDSAMYLCASRSYQNTEAFFGQGTRLTVV.

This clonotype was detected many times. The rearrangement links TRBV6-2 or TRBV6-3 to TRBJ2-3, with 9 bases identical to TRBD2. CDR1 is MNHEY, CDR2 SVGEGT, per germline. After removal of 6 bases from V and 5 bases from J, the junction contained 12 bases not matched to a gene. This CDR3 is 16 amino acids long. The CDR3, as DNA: TGTGCCAGCAGCGAAGTAGCGGGGGAAGGTGGAGATACGCAGTATTTT. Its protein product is CASSEVAGEGGDTQYF.

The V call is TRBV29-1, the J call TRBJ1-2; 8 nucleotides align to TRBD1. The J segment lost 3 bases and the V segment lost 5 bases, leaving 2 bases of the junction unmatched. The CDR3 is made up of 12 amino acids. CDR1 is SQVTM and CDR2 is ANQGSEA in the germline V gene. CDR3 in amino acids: CSVLQGDYGYTF. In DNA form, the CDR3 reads TGCAGCGTTCTACAGGGGGACTATGGCTACACCTTC.

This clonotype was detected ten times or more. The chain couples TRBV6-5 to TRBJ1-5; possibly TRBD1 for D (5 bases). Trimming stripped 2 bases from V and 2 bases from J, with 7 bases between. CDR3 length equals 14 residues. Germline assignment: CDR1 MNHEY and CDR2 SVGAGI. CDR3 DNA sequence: TGTGCCAGCAGTTACACGACAGGCAATCAGCCCCAGCATTTT. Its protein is CASSYTTGNQPQHF.

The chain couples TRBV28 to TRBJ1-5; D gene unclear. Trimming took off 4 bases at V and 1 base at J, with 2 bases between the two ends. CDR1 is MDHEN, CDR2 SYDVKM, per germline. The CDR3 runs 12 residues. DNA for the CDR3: TGTGCCAGCAGTTGGAGCAATCAGCCCCAGCATTTT. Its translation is CASSWSNQPQHF. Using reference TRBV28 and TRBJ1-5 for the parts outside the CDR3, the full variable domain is DVKVTQSSRYLVKRTGEKVFLECVQDMDHENMFWYRQDPGLGLRLIYFSYDVKMKEKGDIPEGYSVSREKKERFSLILESASTNQTSMYLCASSWSNQPQHFGDGTRLSIL.

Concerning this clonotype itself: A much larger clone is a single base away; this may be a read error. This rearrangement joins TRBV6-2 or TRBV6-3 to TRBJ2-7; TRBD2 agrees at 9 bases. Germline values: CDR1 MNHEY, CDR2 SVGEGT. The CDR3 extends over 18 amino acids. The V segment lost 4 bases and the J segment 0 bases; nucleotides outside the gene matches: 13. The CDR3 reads CASSSLNLAGFRSYEQYF. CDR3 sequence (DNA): TGTGCCAGCAGTTCCCTGAACCTAGCGGGGTTCCGCTCCTACGAGCAGTACTTC.

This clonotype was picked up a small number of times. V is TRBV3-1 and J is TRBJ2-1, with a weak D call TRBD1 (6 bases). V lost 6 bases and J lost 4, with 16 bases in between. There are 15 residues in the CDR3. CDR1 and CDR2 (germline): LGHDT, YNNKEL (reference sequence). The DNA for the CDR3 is TGTGCCAGCAGTCCAGGGGCCAGAGATTACAATGAGCAGTTCTTC. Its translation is CASSPGARDYNEQFF.

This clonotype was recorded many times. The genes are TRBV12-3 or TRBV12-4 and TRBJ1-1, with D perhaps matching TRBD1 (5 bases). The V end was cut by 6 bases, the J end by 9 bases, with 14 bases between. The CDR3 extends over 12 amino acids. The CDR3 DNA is TGTGCCAGCAGAAATGGGACGGTTCAAGCTTTCTTT. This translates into CASRNGTVQAFF.

The DNA for the CDR3 is TGTGCCAGCAGCACCGCGGGGGGGCGAAGCTACAATGAGCAGTTCTTC. It yields the protein CASSTAGGRSYNEQFF. The V call is TRBV7-8, the J call TRBJ2-1, with TRBD2 matching over 9 bases. This CDR3 has 16 residues. The V segment lost 5 bases and the J segment 3 bases; nucleotides outside the gene matches: 8. Germline V gives CDR1 SGHVS, CDR2 FQNEAQ.

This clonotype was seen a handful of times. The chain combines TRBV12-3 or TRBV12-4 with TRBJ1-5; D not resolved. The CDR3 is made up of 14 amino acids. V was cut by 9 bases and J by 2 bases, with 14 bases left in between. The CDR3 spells CASTVGQGNQPQHF. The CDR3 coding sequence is TGTGCCAGTACGGTAGGCCAGGGCAATCAGCCCCAGCATTTT.

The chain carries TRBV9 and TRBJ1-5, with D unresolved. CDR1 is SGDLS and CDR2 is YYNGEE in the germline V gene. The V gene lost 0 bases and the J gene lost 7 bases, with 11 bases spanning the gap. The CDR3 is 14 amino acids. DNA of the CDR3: TGTGCCAGCAGCGTAGATCCGGGTTTACAGCCCCAGCATTTT. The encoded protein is CASSVDPGLQPQHF.